One and the same sample provided the 21 T cell receptor beta chains below, sequenced in a study of blood T cell repertoires in COVID-19. This table comes from immunoSEQ multiplex PCR, and its TCRdb copy is limited to in-frame clones, with some not included. The profile shows around 100,000 clones, just over 90% of them singletons. The specimen sequenced was peripheral blood. These receptors were obtained from a man in his forties or fifties with active COVID-19.

This clone appeared a few times. CDR3 sequence reads: CSASSFSGNTIYF. CDR3 DNA: TGCAGTGCTAGTAGCTTCTCTGGAAACACCATATATTTT. The rearrangement links TRBV20-1 to TRBJ1-3; D is unresolved. Germline CDR1 is DFQATT and CDR2 is SNEGSKA (reference sequence). V shed 3 bases and J shed 0 bases, with 6 bases lying between them. This CDR3 region has 13 residues.

The rearrangement uses TRBV10-1 and TRBJ1-1, with 7 bases identical to TRBD1. From germline, CDR1 is WNHNN and CDR2 SYGVQD (reference sequence). V shed 3 bases and J 0 bases; nucleotides not matched to a gene: 4. The CDR3 contains 15 residues. CDR3 loop: CASSESRGLNTEAFF. The DNA for the CDR3 is TGCGCCAGCAGTGAATCGAGGGGGCTGAACACTGAAGCTTTCTTT.

This chain joins TRBV7-3 and TRBJ2-2; maybe TRBD1 (6 bases). The CDR3 loop spans 15 amino acids. Germline V gene lookup returns CDR1 SGHTA and CDR2 FQGTGA. V was trimmed by 6 bases and J by 7 bases, leaving 18 bases between them. The CDR3 region is CASSTTGTPGGELFF. In DNA, the CDR3 is TGTGCCAGCAGTACTACCGGGACACCGGGCGGGGAGCTGTTTTTT.

This chain links TRBV10-2 with TRBJ1-2, with 9 bases lining up with TRBD1. The CDR3 has 13 amino acids. Germline lookup yields CDR1 WSHSY and CDR2 SAAADI. The trim removed 2 bases at V and 8 bases at J, leaving 3 bases unmatched. CDR3 protein: CASSEVTGGGYTF. CDR3 nucleotides: TGCGCCAGCAGTGAGGTGACAGGGGGAGGCTACACCTTC.

The chain recombines TRBV7-9 with TRBJ2-7; D remains unclear. Trimming left V 5 bases short and J 5 bases short, with 4 bases between. CDR1 and CDR2 (germline): SEHNR, FQNEAQ (reference sequence). The CDR3 loop spans 10 amino acids. The DNA of the CDR3 is TGTGCCAGCAGCCCGGACGAGCAGTACTTC. This gives the protein CASSPDEQYF.

The DNA of the CDR3 is TGTGCCAGCAGCTTACCCCCCACGGCAGATACGCAGTATTTT. Translation: CASSLPPTADTQYF. The chain uses TRBV7-2 and TRBJ2-3; D not resolved. The CDR3 runs 14 residues. Germline values: CDR1 SGHTA, CDR2 FQGNSA. V dropped 2 bases and J dropped 4 bases, with 10 bases sitting between them. The full variable domain, completed using reference TRBV7-2 and TRBJ2-3, is GAGVSQSPSNKVTEKGKDVELRCDPISGHTALYWYRQSLGQGLEFLIYFQGNSAPDKSGLPSDRFSAERTGGSVSTLTIQRTQQEDSAVYLCASSLPPTADTQYFGPGTRLTVL.

The chain recombines TRBV5-4 with TRBJ2-1, with 8 bases fitting TRBD2. The germline V gene has CDR1 SGHNT and CDR2 YYREEE (reference sequence). The V and J ends lost 3 bases and 8 bases, in that order; junction bases with no gene match: 7. The CDR3 loop spans 14 amino acids. The CDR3 protein is CASSWSGSRDEQFF. The CDR3 coding sequence is TGTGCCAGCAGCTGGAGCGGGAGCCGGGATGAGCAGTTCTTC.

This clone was detected only a few times. The J gene is TRBJ2-7, the V gene TRBV18; 11 bases are shared with TRBD1. Unmatched junction bases numbered 2, after V lost 4 bases and J lost 3 bases. The CDR3 runs to 14 residues. CDR1 is KGHSH, CDR2 LQKENI, per germline. This CDR3 reads CASSLGTGGYEQYV. CDR3 DNA: TGTGCCAGCTCACTTGGGACAGGGGGCTACGAGCAGTACGTC.

The V and J genes are TRBV7-9 and TRBJ1-5, with D perhaps TRBD1 (5 bases). Between the trimmed V and J ends, which lost 7 bases and 2 bases, there was a span of 9 bases. The CDR3 extends over 13 amino acids. Germline values: CDR1 SEHNR, CDR2 FQNEAQ (reference sequence). CDR3 sequence: CASTAGGNQPQHF. CDR3 nucleotide sequence: TGTGCCAGCACCGCGGGGGGCAATCAGCCCCAGCATTTT.

The chain is built from TRBV29-1 and TRBJ1-2, with 11 bases identical to TRBD1. There are 15 residues in the CDR3. Per germline, CDR1 SQVTM and CDR2 ANQGSEA. J was trimmed by 0 bases and V by 4 bases; bases with no gene match: 4. CDR3: CSVGTGGTSNYGYTF. CDR3 sequence (DNA): TGCAGCGTTGGGACAGGGGGCACTTCTAACTATGGCTACACCTTC.

This chain joins TRBV7-2 and TRBJ2-7, with 7 positions matching TRBD1. This CDR3 region has 14 residues. Germline V lookup: CDR1 SGHTA, CDR2 FQGNSA. V trimming: 4 bases; J trimming: 4 bases; junction bases outside the gene matches: 7. DNA for the CDR3: TGTGCCAGCAGCTCCCGGGACAGAGGTTACGAGCAGTACTTC. It is translated as CASSSRDRGYEQYF. Combining the CDR3 with reference TRBV7-2 and TRBJ2-7 gives the whole variable domain GAGVSQSPSNKVTEKGKDVELRCDPISGHTALYWYRQSLGQGLEFLIYFQGNSAPDKSGLPSDRFSAERTGGSVSTLTIQRTQQEDSAVYLCASSSRDRGYEQYFGPGTRLTVT.

This clone was counted only a few times. This rearrangement joins TRBV5-6 to TRBJ1-4; TRBD1 matches at 9 bases. Germline CDR1 is SGHDT and CDR2 is YYEEEE. J lost 7 bases, V lost 3 bases, and 7 bases had no gene match. The CDR3 consists of 15 residues. CDR3 coding DNA: TGTGCCAGCAGCTCTCTGACAGGGGGTTCTGAAAAACTGTTTTTT. This encodes CASSSLTGGSEKLFF.

The genes are TRBV30 and TRBJ2-1; TRBD2 agrees at 7 bases. Germline V lookup: CDR1 GTSNPN, CDR2 SVGIG (reference sequence). Trimming at V came to 2 bases and at J to 15 bases, leaving 10 bases not matched to a gene. The CDR3 covers 12 residues. CDR3 protein: CAWSPRWRESFF. The CDR3, as DNA: TGTGCCTGGAGTCCCCGATGGCGGGAGTCGTTCTTC.

The chain is built from TRBV19 and TRBJ1-6; no clear D gene. V shed 0 bases and J shed 7 bases, with 10 bases lying between them. Germline lookup yields CDR1 LNHDA and CDR2 SQIVND (reference sequence). This CDR3 region has 15 residues. The CDR3 DNA follows: TGTGCCAGTAGTATAGATATCGGGAGGAATTCACCCCTCCACTTT. Encoded protein: CASSIDIGRNSPLHF. Looking up the rest from reference TRBV19 and TRBJ1-6 gives the full variable domain: DGGITQSPKYLFRKEGQNVTLSCEQNLNHDAMYWYRQDPGQGLRLIYYSQIVNDFQKGDIAEGYSVSREKKESFPLTVTSAQKNPTAFYLCASSIDIGRNSPLHFGNGTRLTVT.

This clone was detected once. This sequence joins TRBV2 and TRBJ1-3; D gene unclear. CDR3 length: 15 residues. Germline CDR1 reads SNHLY; CDR2 reads FYNNEI. The V gene lost 2 bases and the J gene lost 0 bases, with 8 bases spanning the gap. CDR3 nucleotide sequence: TGTGCCAGCAGTGAACAGGACTTCTCTGGAAACACCATATATTTT. Translated, it gives CASSEQDFSGNTIYF.

The chain uses TRBV7-9 and TRBJ1-2; D perhaps matches TRBD1 (5 bases). Trimming stripped 4 bases from V and 8 bases from J, with 11 bases between. Germline lookup yields CDR1 SEHNR and CDR2 FQNEAQ (reference sequence). This CDR3 contains 12 residues. The CDR3 sequence: CASSSRTTGYTF. In DNA, the CDR3 is TGTGCCAGCAGCTCTAGGACAACAGGCTACACCTTC.

This clone was seen a single time. The rearrangement uses TRBV10-3 and TRBJ1-5, with a possible D match to TRBD1 (5 bases). Germline-derived CDR1 and CDR2 are ENHRY and SYGVKD. The CDR3 totals 17 residues. With 10 bases removed from V and 7 bases from J, the gap between germline ends came to 29 bases. The CDR3 DNA sequence: TGTGCCACCAGGCCAGGGTCCGGCGGGGCCCAAAGACAGCCCCAGCATTTT. It yields the protein CATRPGSGGAQRQPQHF.

The chain employs TRBV14 and TRBJ2-2; 11 bases align to TRBD2. The germline gives CDR1 SGHDN, CDR2 FVKESK. With 1 base clipped from V and 4 bases from J, the junction kept 5 bases outside the gene matches. The CDR3 covers 17 residues. CDR3 in DNA: TGTGCCAGCAGCCAAGCCGGACTAGCGGGCTTCACCGGGGAGCTGTTTTTT. Translation: CASSQAGLAGFTGELFF.

The V and J genes are TRBV15 and TRBJ1-1; D unclear. The germline V gene has CDR1 LNHNV and CDR2 YYDKDF (reference sequence). The CDR3 length is 14 residues. Trimming removed 1 base from V and 0 bases from J, with 6 bases in between. Here the CDR3 DNA reads TGTGCCACCAGCAGAGGAGCTATGAACACTGAAGCTTTCTTT. Translation: CATSRGAMNTEAFF.

The chain employs TRBV5-4 and TRBJ2-5; D unresolved. The ends were cut back, 2 bases at V and 1 base at J, with 6 bases in the middle. Germline V CDR1 and CDR2: SGHNT, YYREEE (reference sequence). The CDR3 covers 13 residues. The CDR3 protein is CASSFASQETQYF. Written as DNA, the CDR3 is TGTGCCAGCAGCTTCGCCAGCCAAGAGACCCAGTACTTC.

The chain carries TRBV10-1 and TRBJ1-1; possible D gene TRBD1, 6 bases. V lost 0 bases, J lost 5 bases, and 16 bases lay in between. This CDR3 is built from 16 residues. Germline V gene data show CDR1 as WNHNN and CDR2 as SYGVQD (reference sequence). The DNA for the CDR3 is TGCGCCAGCAGTGAGTCCGACTCCTCGAGGGGGACTGAAGCTTTCTTT. It translates to CASSESDSSRGTEAFF.